The entry below gives a single TCR beta chain sequence along with its context. Antigen: not known. HTBI primers from iRepertoire and Arm-PCR of CDR3 regions yielded the TCR beta libraries. Via MiXCR, TCRdb re-called the multiplex PCR reads, giving one row per CDR3 protein. Of around 480,000 distinct CDR3 sequences listed, about 16% were seen once; the top ten hold 25%. This CDR3 contains 18 residues. Germline V CDR1 and CDR2: MNHNS, SASEGT. V was clipped by 7 bases and J by 3 bases, with 25 bases between them. These data come from a study of regulatory T cells in long-lasting Graves disease. Findings and limits, study-wide: Among the persistent patients, 2,500 to 3,500 public clonotypes were shared, more than the approximately 1,000 shared among new patients.

Time point here: newly diagnosed GD, antithyroid drugs for less than 3 months. PBMC RNA served as the TCR library source. The same sample was also studied in work on T cells in Graves' hyperthyroidism and ophthalmopathy.

V and J are TRBV6-1 and TRBJ1-5; no definite D call. The receptor was derived from a middle-aged woman with Graves disease. Sequenced here: peripheral blood mononuclear cells (PBMCs), sampled at new diagnosis, from a patient treated with antithyroid drugs. This CDR3 is CASTTFGAPDGPNQPQHF. The CDR3 nucleotides read TGTGCCAGCACCACTTTCGGTGCTCCGGACGGCCCCAATCAGCCCCAGCATTTT.